This T cell receptor beta chain comes out of a study of T cells in Graves' hyperthyroidism and ophthalmopathy. General study points: Classification by a 13 V-J model distinguished ophthalmopathy from stable hyperthyroidism.

Template material for amplifying TCR beta CDR3 regions consisted of RNA transcripts. HTBI primers were employed in a first-round RT-PCR of the TCR CDR3. In TCRdb, the multiplex PCR reads were re-called with MiXCR into one record per CDR3 protein. The sample has a few hundred thousand distinct CDR3 sequences; less than 15% are singletons. Disease duration under 2 months; hyperthyroidism patients were aged 18 to 65. The V gene lost 1 base and the J gene lost 4 bases, with 10 bases spanning the gap. Per germline, CDR1 DFQATT and CDR2 SNEGSKA (reference sequence). CDR3 size: 13 residues. This clonotype was counted only a few times. What it binds is not known.

Sample: blood. This rearrangement joins TRBV20-1 to TRBJ2-5; TRBD1 or TRBD2 may be the D gene (5 bases each). This TCR was sampled from a woman aged 40 to 49 with Graves' hyperthyroidism. In DNA, the CDR3 is TGCAGTGCTAGAGGTCCAGGGAGAGAGACCCAGTACTTC. This codes for CSARGPGRETQYF.